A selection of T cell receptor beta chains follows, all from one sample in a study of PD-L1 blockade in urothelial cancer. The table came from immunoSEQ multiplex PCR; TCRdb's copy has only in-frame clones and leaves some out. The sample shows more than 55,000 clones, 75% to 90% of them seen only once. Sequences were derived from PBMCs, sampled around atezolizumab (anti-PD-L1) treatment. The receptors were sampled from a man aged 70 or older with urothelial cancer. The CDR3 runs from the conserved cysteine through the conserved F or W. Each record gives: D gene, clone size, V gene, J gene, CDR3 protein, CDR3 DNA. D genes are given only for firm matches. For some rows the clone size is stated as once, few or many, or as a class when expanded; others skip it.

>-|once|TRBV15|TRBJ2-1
CATSRDKAAYNEQFF
TGTGCCACCAGCAGAGATAAGGCGGCCTACAATGAGCAGTTCTTC
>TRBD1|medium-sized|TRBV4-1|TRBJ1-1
CASSQVGTGDTEAFF
TGCGCCAGCAGCCAAGTAGGGACAGGGGACACTGAAGCTTTCTTT
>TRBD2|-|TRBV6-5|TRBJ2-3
CASRSGSGSDTQYF
TGTGCCAGCAGGAGCGGGAGCGGGTCAGATACGCAGTATTTT
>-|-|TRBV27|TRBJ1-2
CASIGPGLDGYTF
TGTGCCAGCATCGGCCCAGGGCTCGACGGCTACACCTTC
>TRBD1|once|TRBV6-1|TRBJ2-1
CASSEWGQVNYEQFF
TGTGCCAGCAGTGAATGGGGACAGGTAAATTATGAGCAGTTCTTC
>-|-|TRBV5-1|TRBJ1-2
CASSSTGLNYGYTF
TGCGCCAGCAGCTCCACAGGGCTGAACTATGGCTACACCTTC
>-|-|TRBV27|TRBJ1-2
CASSLAGERKNGYTF
TGTGCCAGCAGTTTAGCGGGAGAGAGAAAGAATGGCTACACCTTC
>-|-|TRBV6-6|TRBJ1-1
CASEGSSTEAFF
TGTGCCAGCGAGGGCTCCAGCACTGAAGCTTTCTTT
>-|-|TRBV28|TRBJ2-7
CASSLWDSSSYEQYF
TGTGCCAGCAGTTTATGGGACAGTTCTTCCTACGAGCAGTACTTC
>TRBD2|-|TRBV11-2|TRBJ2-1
CASSSSAGGYNEQFF
TGTGCCAGCAGCTCCTCAGCGGGAGGGTACAATGAGCAGTTCTTC
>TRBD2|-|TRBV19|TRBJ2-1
CASSIASGRASQFYNEQFF
TGTGCCAGTAGTATAGCCAGCGGGAGGGCCAGTCAATTTTACAATGAGCAGTTCTTC
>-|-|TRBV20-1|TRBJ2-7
CSAGDTYEQYF
TGCAGTGCTGGGGACACCTACGAGCAGTACTTC
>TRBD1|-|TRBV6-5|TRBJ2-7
CASSWGQVSSYEQYF
TGTGCCAGCAGCTGGGGACAGGTGAGCTCCTACGAGCAGTACTTC
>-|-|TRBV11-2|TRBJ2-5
CASSSHREGETQYF
TGTGCCAGCAGCTCCCACAGGGAAGGAGAGACCCAGTACTTC
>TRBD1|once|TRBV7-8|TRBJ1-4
CASSLTRDRVATNEKLFF
TGTGCCAGCAGCTTAACGAGGGACAGGGTTGCAACTAATGAAAAACTGTTTTTT
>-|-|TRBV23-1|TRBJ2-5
CPQSSGVVETQYF
TGCCCTCAGTCGTCCGGAGTCGTGGAGACCCAGTACTTC
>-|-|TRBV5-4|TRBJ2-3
CASSSGQGSPTDTQYF
TGTGCCAGCAGCTCAGGGCAGGGATCCCCCACAGATACGCAGTATTTT